Listed here is a single T cell receptor beta chain. This entry belongs to a study of blood T cell repertoires in COVID-19. About the study: COVID-19 samples, acute and convalescent, were from the United States, Italy and Spain.

The data were produced by immunoSEQ multiplex PCR, yet TCRdb's version contains in-frame clones alone and is incomplete. The profile shows roughly 100,000 clones, roughly 90% of them singletons. This CDR3 has 17 residues. Germline CDR1 and CDR2: MDHEN and SYDVKM. J lost 2 bases, V lost 8 bases, and 13 bases had no gene match. The TCR sequence derives from a woman older than 75 in a cohort sampled during active COVID-19. V usage is TRBV28 and J usage is TRBJ1-4, with 8 bases aligning to TRBD1. The sequencing input was peripheral blood. The CDR3 protein is CASLTGGVMDTNEKLFF. CDR3 nucleotides: TGTGCCAGCCTCACAGGGGGGGTGATGGACACTAATGAAAAACTGTTTTTT.